These 24 T cell receptor beta chains were all obtained from the same sample, sequenced in a study of OX40 agonist ivuxolimab in advanced cancers. Preparation of the library involved the immunoSEQ multiplex PCR assay. TCRdb took over this immuneACCESS table, retaining in-frame rearrangements with V and J assigned. Such tables are incomplete; in checked studies, under half of the missing clones stem from an unresolved V gene, and the remainder is unexplained. A total of 70,000 to 95,000 clones appear in this sample, about 86% of them only once. The top ten clones comprise roughly 1.8% of the sample. Sequences were derived from CD4+ or CD8+ T cells sorted from blood, sampled in a trial of the OX40 agonist ivuxolimab. All receptors derive from an adult with an advanced solid tumor such as melanoma, head and neck, liver or kidney cancer.

The rearrangement links TRBV11-2 to TRBJ2-1; TRBD1 matches at 8 bases. The CDR3 spans 15 residues. J lost 6 bases, V lost 5 bases, and 9 bases had no gene match. The germline gives CDR1 SGHAT, CDR2 FQNNGV. CDR3 sequence: CASSRVRTGTNEQFF. In DNA, the CDR3 is TGTGCCAGCAGCAGGGTGCGGACAGGGACCAATGAGCAGTTCTTC.

The chain employs TRBV29-1 and TRBJ1-4, with 10 bases lining up with TRBD1. The germline V gene encodes CDR1 SQVTM and CDR2 ANQGSEA. CDR3 length equals 13 residues. V trimming: 7 bases; J trimming: 6 bases; junction bases outside the gene matches: 5. The CDR3 DNA reads as TGCAGCGCCGAGACAGGGGGCGATGAAAAACTGTTTTTT. Translating it yields CSAETGGDEKLFF.

This sequence joins TRBV11-1 and TRBJ2-1; 14 bases are shared with TRBD2. V was pared by 4 bases and J by 4 bases, with 3 bases of the junction left unmatched. The CDR3 consists of 16 residues. The germline CDR1 and CDR2 sequences are SGHAT and FQDESV (reference sequence). For the CDR3, the DNA is TGTGCCAGCAGCTCCCGACTAGCGGGGGGGTACAATGAGCAGTTCTTC. Its translation: CASSSRLAGGYNEQFF.

Concerning this clone itself: Additional DNA sequences in this sample encode the identical CDR3. The chain uses TRBV18 and TRBJ2-7; 7 bases fit TRBD2. The CDR3 runs to 13 residues. Germline V gene sequence: CDR1 KGHSH, CDR2 LQKENI. Trimming cost V 6 bases and J 3 bases; bases outside gene matches: 5. The CDR3 region is CASSSGGSYEQYF. The CDR3 DNA sequence: TGTGCCAGCTCGTCGGGCGGGAGCTACGAGCAGTACTTC.

This chain uses TRBV5-1 with TRBJ2-3; TRBD1 is a possible D gene (5 bases). V was cut by 2 bases and J by 4 bases, with 11 bases left in between. CDR3 length: 14 amino acids. Germline V CDR1 and CDR2: SGHRS, YFSETQ. CDR3 in DNA: TGCGCCAGCAGCTTCCAGGGCCCGCCAGATACGCAGTATTTT. Its protein is CASSFQGPPDTQYF.

Comments on this clone: A much larger clone is a single base away; this may be a read error. The chain combines TRBV7-2 with TRBJ1-6; D not certain. Germline V gene sequence: CDR1 SGHTA, CDR2 FQGNSA. V dropped 0 bases and J dropped 6 bases, with 3 bases sitting between them. CDR3 length equals 13 residues. The CDR3 sequence is CASSLATNSPLHF. The CDR3 DNA reads as TGTGCCAGCAGCTTAGCTACTAATTCACCCCTCCACTTT.

The V gene is TRBV2, the J gene TRBJ1-3, with TRBD1 identical over 7 bases. Germline CDR1 is SNHLY and CDR2 is FYNNEI. The CDR3 loop spans 15 amino acids. V shed 6 bases, J shed 0 bases, and the junction held 5 bases outside the gene matches. CDR3 loop: CASSRGDPSGNTIYF. As DNA, the CDR3 is TGTGCCAGCAGCAGGGGGGATCCCTCTGGAAACACCATATATTTT.

The chain couples TRBV28 to TRBJ1-4; 8 nucleotides line up with TRBD1. The CDR3 covers 13 residues. CDR1 is MDHEN, CDR2 SYDVKM, per germline. V was clipped by 3 bases and J by 13 bases; unmatched bases: 7. CDR3 DNA sequence: TGTGCCAGCAGTTTTGGACAGGGCGCCGCACTGTTTTTT. Translating gives CASSFGQGAALFF.

V is TRBV6-1 and J is TRBJ2-3; 7 nucleotides align to TRBD1. Unmatched junction bases numbered 7, after V lost 6 bases and J lost 1 base. The germline V gene has CDR1 MNHNS and CDR2 SASEGT. The CDR3 spans 15 residues. CDR3 sequence reads: CASRPDRVGTDTQYF. The CDR3, as DNA: TGTGCCAGCAGACCCGACAGGGTAGGCACAGATACGCAGTATTTT.

The chain carries TRBV27 and TRBJ1-6, with D perhaps matching TRBD1 (5 bases). The V end lost 10 bases, the J end lost 6 bases, and 22 bases lay between the germline ends. This CDR3 has 16 amino acids. Germline CDR1 and CDR2: MNHEY and SMNVEV (reference sequence). CDR3 in DNA: TGTGCCATTACCCTAGGAGGGGTGAAGGGTAATTCACCCCTCCACTTT. This translates into CAITLGGVKGNSPLHF.

The J gene is TRBJ2-3, the V gene TRBV5-6, with D tentatively TRBD1 or TRBD2 (5 bases each). V lost 1 base, J lost 1 base, and 10 bases lay in between. CDR1 and CDR2 from the germline V gene are SGHDT and YYEEEE. This CDR3 has 15 amino acids. This chain's CDR3 is CASSLNGAGTDTQYF. CDR3 coding DNA: TGTGCCAGCAGCTTGAACGGGGCTGGCACAGATACGCAGTATTTT.

This chain uses TRBV27 with TRBJ2-7; D is perhaps TRBD1 (6 bases). Germline V gene data show CDR1 as MNHEY and CDR2 as SMNVEV (reference sequence). The CDR3 is 14 amino acids. The V gene lost 6 bases and the J gene lost 4 bases, with 16 bases spanning the gap. The CDR3 spells CASRRAGVGYEQYF. The CDR3 DNA reads as TGTGCCAGCAGACGCGCAGGGGTAGGATACGAGCAGTACTTC.

A few counts support this clone. The chain recombines TRBV27 with TRBJ1-5; D might be TRBD1 (5 bases). V was cut by 2 bases and J by 5 bases, with 7 bases left in between. There are 13 residues in the CDR3. CDR1 and CDR2 (germline): MNHEY, SMNVEV (reference sequence). The CDR3 sequence is CASSLQGHQPQHF. CDR3 nucleotide sequence: TGTGCCAGCAGTTTACAGGGCCATCAGCCCCAGCATTTT.

The chain couples TRBV5-6 to TRBJ1-2, with D maybe TRBD1 (6 bases). The ends were cut back, 4 bases at V and 4 bases at J, with 8 bases in the middle. The CDR3 length is 12 residues. In germline, CDR1 is SGHDT, CDR2 YYEEEE. The CDR3 nucleotides read TGTGCCAGCAGCCGAGGGGGCTATGGCTACACCTTC. Its protein is CASSRGGYGYTF. The complete variable domain, with remaining parts taken from reference TRBV5-6 and TRBJ1-2, reads DAGVTQSPTHLIKTRGQQVTLRCSPKSGHDTVSWYQQALGQGPQFIFQYYEEEERQRGNFPDRFSGHQFPNYSSELNVNALLLGDSALYLCASSRGGYGYTFGSGTRLTVV.

This clone was recorded once. The rearrangement joins TRBV19 to TRBJ1-5; D remains unclear. The CDR3 covers 16 residues. CDR1 and CDR2 (germline): LNHDA, SQIVND (reference sequence). Trimming left V 2 bases short and J 3 bases short, with 14 bases between. The CDR3 DNA reads as TGTGCCAGTAGTATACTTGAAGCCCCTACCAATCAGCCCCAGCATTTT. Its protein is CASSILEAPTNQPQHF.

The genes are TRBV6-1 and TRBJ2-2; D is unresolved. CDR3 length: 15 amino acids. The V gene lost 0 bases and the J gene lost 4 bases, with 9 bases spanning the gap. The germline V gene has CDR1 MNHNS and CDR2 SASEGT. The CDR3: CASSEAGDSTGELFF. The CDR3 DNA reads as TGTGCCAGCAGTGAAGCAGGAGATAGCACCGGGGAGCTGTTTTTT.

V gene TRBV7-3 combines with J gene TRBJ2-5; TRBD1 or TRBD2 may be the D gene (5 bases each). Deletions cut 5 bases from V and 5 bases from J, with 18 bases between. The V gene's germline CDR1 is SGHTA and CDR2 FQGTGA. The CDR3 covers 15 residues. The CDR3 coding sequence is TGTGCCAGCAGCCTGGGGGTAGGAAGGTCGGAGACCCAGTACTTC. Its protein product is CASSLGVGRSETQYF.

This clone occurred once. This chain uses TRBV28 with TRBJ1-1, with 8 bases matching TRBD1. The CDR3 runs to 14 residues. Trimming took 8 bases from V and 11 from J; bases not matched to a gene: 16. The germline V gene encodes CDR1 MDHEN and CDR2 SYDVKM. The CDR3 loop reads CASETGTGRQGAFF. CDR3 DNA sequence: TGTGCCAGCGAGACCGGGACAGGAAGGCAAGGGGCTTTCTTT.

This clone was seen a few times. This rearrangement joins TRBV2 to TRBJ1-5, with unresolved D. CDR1 SNHLY and CDR2 FYNNEI come from the germline V gene. V was trimmed by 8 bases and J by 1 base, leaving 9 bases between them. The CDR3 has 13 residues. CDR3 protein: CASGVSSNQPQHF. For the CDR3, the DNA is TGTGCCAGCGGGGTTTCGAGCAATCAGCCCCAGCATTTT.

In this sample, this clone turned up once. The V call is TRBV19, the J call TRBJ1-2, with TRBD1 matching over 9 bases. V lost 8 bases and J lost 6; bases outside the gene matches: 10. Germline V gene sequence: CDR1 LNHDA, CDR2 SQIVND (reference sequence). CDR3 length equals 14 residues. The CDR3 sequence: CASGGDREGHGYTF. The DNA of the CDR3 is TGTGCCAGTGGGGGGGACAGGGAAGGCCATGGCTACACCTTC.

The chain carries TRBV6-6 and TRBJ2-2; weak D call: TRBD1 (5 bases). Trimming left V 6 bases short and J 7 bases short, with 15 bases between. The CDR3 spans 14 residues. Germline CDR1 is MNHNY and CDR2 is SVGAGI (reference sequence). The chain's CDR3 is CASRERSGIGELFF. The CDR3 DNA reads TGTGCCAGCAGGGAAAGATCAGGGATCGGGGAGCTGTTTTTT.

This sequence joins TRBV6-1 and TRBJ2-3; D remains ambiguous. Germline CDR1 is MNHNS and CDR2 is SASEGT. CDR3 length: 14 amino acids. V shed 8 bases and J shed 4 bases, with 16 bases lying between them. The CDR3 sequence is CASRPGFGPDTQYF. CDR3 DNA sequence: TGTGCCAGCCGCCCGGGCTTCGGGCCAGATACGCAGTATTTT.

This clone was detected a few times. This rearrangement joins TRBV27 to TRBJ1-2; D may be TRBD1 (6 bases). CDR1 and CDR2 from the germline V gene are MNHEY and SMNVEV (reference sequence). This CDR3 spans 13 amino acids. V lost 6 bases to trimming and J lost 5 bases, with 13 bases between them. CDR3 region: CASSQQGGYGYTF. CDR3 nucleotides: TGTGCCAGCAGCCAACAGGGTGGATATGGCTACACCTTC.

The chain couples TRBV6-1 to TRBJ1-2; 10 positions match TRBD1. Germline CDR1 MNHNS, CDR2 SASEGT. V lost 6 bases to trimming and J lost 4 bases; unmatched junction nucleotides: 8. The CDR3 is 15 amino acids. The CDR3 bases are TGTGCCAGCAGAACCGGACAGGGGGAGCTCTATGGCTACACCTTC. Its protein is CASRTGQGELYGYTF.